This TCR beta chain was sequenced in a study of graft-versus-host responses after intestinal transplantation. The overall study: Transplant types were multivisceral, liver-intestinal, or isolated intestinal. Anti-thymocyte globulin served as induction for all recipients, who then took tacrolimus and steroids for roughly 3 years.

A word on this clone: Its target is not known.

The CDR3 has 17 amino acids. J lost 5 bases, V lost 3 bases, and 14 bases had no gene match. CDR1 is SGHRS and CDR2 is YFSETQ in the germline V gene. Clones were sequenced by immunoSEQ multiplex PCR, and TCRdb holds only the in-frame ones, with some missing. In the table there are about 82,000 clones, 75% to 95% of which are singletons. Study-level points and caveats: GvH clones detected in recipient marrow included some appearing first in ileum or blood.

The chain combines TRBV5-1 with TRBJ2-1; 7 bases map to TRBD1. The clonotype comes from a human donor who was the organ donor for an intestinal transplant. Sample: unstimulated CD4+ T cells sorted from spleen or lymph node cells, taken before transplant. The CDR3, as DNA: TGCGCCAGCAGCTCGTACAGGGGATCAGTTCTCCACAATGAGCAGTTCTTC. Amino acids: CASSSYRGSVLHNEQFF.